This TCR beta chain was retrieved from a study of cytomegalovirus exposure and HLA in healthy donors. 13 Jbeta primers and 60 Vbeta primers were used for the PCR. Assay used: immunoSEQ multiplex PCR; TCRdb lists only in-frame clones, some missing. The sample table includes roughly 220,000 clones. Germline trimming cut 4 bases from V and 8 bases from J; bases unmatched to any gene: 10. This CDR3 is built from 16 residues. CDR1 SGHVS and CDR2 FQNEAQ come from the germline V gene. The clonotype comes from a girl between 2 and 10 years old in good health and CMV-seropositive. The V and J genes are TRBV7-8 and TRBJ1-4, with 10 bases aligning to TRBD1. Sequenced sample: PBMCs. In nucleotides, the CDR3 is TGTGCCAGCAGCTCTCAACCACCGGGACAGGGGGAAAAACTGTTTTTT. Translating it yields CASSSQPPGQGEKLFF.